This entry lists 32 T cell receptor beta chains sequenced from one sample in a study of siplizumab effects on memory and regulatory T cells. The method was immunoSEQ multiplex PCR; TCRdb's version includes in-frame clones alone and lacks a portion of them. The sample lists around 72,000 clones, around 90% occurring once. Sequencing used CD8+ T cells sorted from blood. These TCRs come from a human donor in good health.

In regard to this clone: One junction end disagrees with the germline gene, perhaps due to a read error. This sequence joins TRBV7-7 and TRBJ2-1, with TRBD2 identical over 11 bases. The CDR3 covers 15 residues. Per germline, CDR1 SSHAT and CDR2 FNYEAQ (reference sequence). CDR3 amino acids: CASSQLAGEGYEQFF. CDR3 bases: TGTGCTAGCAGCCAACTAGCGGGAGAAGGTTATGAGCAGTTCTTC.

This sequence joins TRBV6-1 and TRBJ1-5; D is ambiguous. CDR1 MNHNS and CDR2 SASEGT come from the germline V gene. V was pared by 2 bases and J by 3 bases, with 14 bases between. CDR3 length equals 16 residues. CDR3 in amino acids: CASSEIQASTNQPQHF. Written as DNA, the CDR3 is TGTGCCAGCAGTGAAATTCAGGCCTCGACCAATCAGCCCCAGCATTTT.

The chain recombines TRBV11-2 with TRBJ1-1; 10 bases are shared with TRBD1. The CDR3 is 14 amino acids. The ends lost 5 bases at V and 5 bases at J; junction bases unmatched: 5. The germline V gene has CDR1 SGHAT and CDR2 FQNNGV. The CDR3 coding sequence is TGTGCCAGCAGCCTTGGACAGGGGGGGACTGAAGCTTTCTTT. Its translation is CASSLGQGGTEAFF.

The chain employs TRBV14 and TRBJ2-7; D call uncertain. There are 14 residues in the CDR3. Trimming took 1 base from V and 5 from J, leaving 12 bases between them. Looked up from germline, CDR1 is SGHDN and CDR2 is FVKESK. In DNA form, the CDR3 reads TGTGCCAGCAGCCAAGTTTCATATAGAGACGAGCAGTACTTC. This translates into CASSQVSYRDEQYF.

This chain connects TRBV4-2 to TRBJ1-2; D unresolved. The ends were cut back, 0 bases at V and 7 bases at J, with 15 bases in the middle. Germline CDR1 and CDR2: LGHNA and YNFKEQ. The length of the CDR3 is 15 residues. The CDR3 DNA is TGTGCCAGCAGCCAAGATCGGGGAGTAGGGCTTGGCTACACCTTC. Residues: CASSQDRGVGLGYTF.

The V call is TRBV29-1, the J call TRBJ2-3; 13 positions agree with TRBD2. The germline gives CDR1 SQVTM, CDR2 ANQGSEA. J lost 3 bases, V lost 6 bases, and 15 bases had no gene match. This CDR3 has 18 amino acids. The CDR3: CSVETILLAGGGTDTQYF. For the CDR3, the DNA is TGCAGCGTAGAAACTATCTTACTAGCGGGAGGGGGTACAGATACGCAGTATTTT.

The chain employs TRBV7-3 and TRBJ2-1; 8 bases are a match to TRBD1. Germline CDR1 SGHTA, CDR2 FQGTGA. After removal of 3 bases from V and 4 bases from J, the junction contained 5 bases not matched to a gene. This CDR3 spans 15 amino acids. Here the CDR3 reads CASSLDRVSYNEQFF. CDR3 bases: TGTGCCAGCAGCTTGGACAGGGTGTCTTACAATGAGCAGTTCTTC. The complete variable domain, with remaining parts taken from reference TRBV7-3 and TRBJ2-1, reads GAGVSQTPSNKVTEKGKYVELRCDPISGHTALYWYRQSLGQGPEFLIYFQGTGAADDSGLPNDRFFAVRPEGSVSTLKIQRTERGDSAVYLCASSLDRVSYNEQFFGPGTRLTVL.

The chain uses TRBV27 and TRBJ1-6; D not certain. CDR1 and CDR2 from the germline V gene are MNHEY and SMNVEV (reference sequence). V was shortened by 2 bases and J by 11 bases, with 10 bases between the two germline ends. There are 13 residues in the CDR3. The CDR3 DNA is TGTGCCAGCAGTTTAAGGGAGATGGCACCCCTCCACTTT. This translates into CASSLREMAPLHF.

The chain joins TRBV6-1 to TRBJ2-4; either TRBD1 or TRBD2 may fit D (5 bases each). V was shortened by 6 bases and J by 4 bases, with 13 bases between the two germline ends. Germline V gives CDR1 MNHNS, CDR2 SASEGT. This CDR3 comprises 14 residues. The CDR3 loop reads CASRHGAEKNIQYF. CDR3 nucleotides: TGTGCCAGCAGACACGGGGCAGAGAAAAACATTCAGTACTTC.

The chain employs TRBV5-1 and TRBJ2-7; D possibly matches TRBD1 or TRBD2 (5 bases each). Trimming shortened V by 3 bases and J by 5 bases, and 12 bases separated the two germline ends. The CDR3 contains 13 residues. CDR1 SGHRS and CDR2 YFSETQ come from the germline V gene. DNA for the CDR3: TGCGCCAGCAGCTACGGGACCTTTGACGAGCAGTACTTC. Encoded protein: CASSYGTFDEQYF.

This clone has a handful of counts. The CDR3 spells CASGPVTQYF. The CDR3 DNA is TGTGCCAGTGGGCCGGTTACCCAGTACTTC. The chain links TRBV19 to TRBJ2-5, with D uncertain. The CDR3 consists of 10 residues. CDR1 LNHDA and CDR2 SQIVND come from the germline V gene (reference sequence). Trimming cost V 8 bases and J 8 bases, with 9 bases left between them. The variable domain in full, with the rest retrieved from reference TRBV19 and TRBJ2-5, is DGGITQSPKYLFRKEGQNVTLSCEQNLNHDAMYWYRQDPGQGLRLIYYSQIVNDFQKGDIAEGYSVSREKKESFPLTVTSAQKNPTAFYLCASGPVTQYFGPGTRLLVL.

In this sample, this clone turned up a few times. The V and J genes are TRBV14 and TRBJ2-2; 8 bases align to TRBD2. The CDR3 consists of 14 residues. The V gene's germline CDR1 is SGHDN and CDR2 FVKESK. Germline trimming cut 3 bases from V and 6 bases from J; bases unmatched to any gene: 3. The CDR3 nucleotides read TGTGCCAGCAGCCATGGACTAGCCTCCGGGGAGCTGTTTTTT. This encodes CASSHGLASGELFF.

CDR3 region: CASSKTAVGTDTQYF. CDR3 DNA: TGTGCCAGCAGTAAAACAGCAGTAGGCACAGATACGCAGTATTTT. This sequence joins TRBV6-1 and TRBJ2-3; D unclear. Trimming shortened V by 5 bases and J by 1 base, and 13 bases separated the two germline ends. This CDR3 is built from 15 residues. Germline CDR1 is MNHNS and CDR2 is SASEGT.

The gene calls are TRBV6-5 and TRBJ2-7; D gene uncertain. Trimming removed 0 bases from V and 3 bases from J, with 9 bases in between. Germline lookup yields CDR1 MNHEY and CDR2 SVGAGI. CDR3 length: 14 residues. CDR3 in DNA: TGTGCCAGCAGTTACTCGAATGACCGCTACGAGCAGTACTTC. Protein sequence: CASSYSNDRYEQYF.

V usage is TRBV27 and J usage is TRBJ2-1; a possible D gene is TRBD1 (5 bases). The germline CDR1 and CDR2 sequences are MNHEY and SMNVEV (reference sequence). Trimming took 3 bases from V and 2 from J, leaving 8 bases between them. The CDR3 contains 14 residues. The CDR3 DNA reads TGTGCCAGCAGTTTCCAGGGTCCCTACAATGAGCAGTTCTTC. This encodes CASSFQGPYNEQFF.

This clone turned up a few times. The rearrangement links TRBV30 to TRBJ1-5; D perhaps matches TRBD1 (6 bases). The CDR3 has 12 amino acids. The germline V gene encodes CDR1 GTSNPN and CDR2 SVGIG (reference sequence). The ends were cut back, 7 bases at V and 7 bases at J, with 14 bases in the middle. CDR3 region: CALPGGGQPQHF. The CDR3 nucleotides are TGTGCCTTACCGGGAGGGGGGCAGCCCCAGCATTTT. Using reference TRBV30 and TRBJ1-5 for the parts outside the CDR3, the full variable domain is SQTIHQWPATLVQPVGSPLSLECTVEGTSNPNLYWYRQAAGRGLQLLFYSVGIGQISSEVPQNLSASRPQDRQFILSSKKLLLSDSGFYLCALPGGGQPQHFGDGTRLSIL.

The V call is TRBV29-1, the J call TRBJ1-1; possible D gene TRBD1, 6 bases. V lost 4 bases and J lost 2, with 14 bases in between. CDR1 and CDR2 from the germline V gene are SQVTM and ANQGSEA. This CDR3 spans 14 amino acids. The CDR3 region is CSVVRGLLNTEAFF. As DNA, the CDR3 is TGCAGCGTTGTCAGGGGTCTTCTAAACACTGAAGCTTTCTTT.

The chain employs TRBV19 and TRBJ2-3; 11 nucleotides agree with TRBD1. V trimming: 3 bases; J trimming: 4 bases; junction bases outside the gene matches: 6. The germline V gene has CDR1 LNHDA and CDR2 SQIVND (reference sequence). The CDR3 covers 16 residues. The CDR3 DNA sequence: TGTGCCAGTAGTATCACCGGACAGGGGGCGTCAGATACGCAGTATTTT. This translates into CASSITGQGASDTQYF.

This chain connects TRBV19 to TRBJ2-1, with TRBD2 matching 10 bases. The CDR3 is 14 residues long. The V gene end was trimmed by 5 bases and the J gene end by 6 bases; junction bases not matched to a gene: 4. Germline V gene lookup returns CDR1 LNHDA and CDR2 SQIVND (reference sequence). For the CDR3, the DNA is TGTGCCAGTAGTTACGGGACTAGCGTCAATGAGCAGTTCTTC. As protein: CASSYGTSVNEQFF.

This clone was picked up one time. The J gene is TRBJ2-1, the V gene TRBV27; D gene unclear. Germline V CDR1 and CDR2: MNHEY, SMNVEV (reference sequence). Between the trimmed V and J ends, which lost 6 bases and 5 bases, there was a span of 17 bases. The CDR3 totals 15 residues. CDR3 in amino acids: CASRESPVPNNEQFF. CDR3 nucleotides: TGTGCCAGCAGGGAAAGTCCGGTCCCAAACAATGAGCAGTTCTTC.

The chain is built from TRBV7-6 and TRBJ1-4; D unresolved. V lost 1 base to trimming and J lost 0 bases, with 12 bases between them. The CDR3 length is 17 residues. Germline values: CDR1 SGHVS, CDR2 FNYEAQ. The CDR3 nucleotides read TGTGCCAGCAGCTTAGGAGTGAACGATGCAACTAATGAAAAACTGTTTTTT. Protein: CASSLGVNDATNEKLFF.

This chain links TRBV7-9 with TRBJ2-7, with D unresolved. CDR1 and CDR2 (germline): SEHNR, FQNEAQ (reference sequence). The ends were cut back, 1 base at V and 5 bases at J, with 9 bases in the middle. The CDR3 has 13 amino acids. The CDR3 spells CASSLVYRDEQYF. Here the CDR3 DNA reads TGTGCCAGCAGCTTAGTTTATAGGGACGAGCAGTACTTC.

The V gene is TRBV5-5, the J gene TRBJ1-6; the D is unclear. This CDR3 comprises 13 residues. Trimming shortened V by 0 bases and J by 10 bases, and 8 bases separated the two germline ends. Germline CDR1 is SGHKS and CDR2 is YYEKEE (reference sequence). The CDR3 DNA reads TGTGCCAGCAGCTTGGAATTGAGCTCACCCCTCCACTTT. Its translation: CASSLELSSPLHF.

This rearrangement joins TRBV6-5 to TRBJ2-5; perhaps TRBD2 as D (6 bases). The germline gives CDR1 MNHEY, CDR2 SVGAGI. Trimming shortened V by 0 bases and J by 4 bases, and 9 bases separated the two germline ends. CDR3 length: 14 residues. This CDR3 is CASSYSEGRETQYF. The CDR3 nucleotides read TGTGCCAGCAGTTACTCGGAGGGAAGAGAGACCCAGTACTTC.

This chain uses TRBV5-8 with TRBJ1-2; 7 bases are a match to TRBD1. The CDR3 spans 15 residues. The germline V gene has CDR1 SGHTS and CDR2 YDEGEE. V lost 1 base to trimming and J lost 2 bases; unmatched junction nucleotides: 5. This CDR3 is CASSLPGQPNYGYTF. Written as DNA, the CDR3 is TGTGCCAGCAGCTTGCCGGGACAGCCAAACTATGGCTACACCTTC.

This clone was seen just once. The J gene is TRBJ2-2, the V gene TRBV6-5, with 7 bases matching TRBD1. Germline CDR1 MNHEY, CDR2 SVGAGI. Trimming cost V 6 bases and J 1 base; bases outside gene matches: 2. This CDR3 spans 14 amino acids. Here the CDR3 reads CASSNRGNTGELFF. The CDR3 DNA sequence: TGTGCCAGCAGCAACAGGGGGAACACCGGGGAGCTGTTTTTT.

The chain links TRBV4-1 to TRBJ2-1; D is uncertain. V was clipped by 4 bases and J by 7 bases, with 8 bases between them. The CDR3 spans 12 residues. Germline V CDR1 and CDR2: MGHRA, YSYEKL. CDR3 DNA sequence: TGCGCCAGCAGCCCGACACGGAATGAGCAGTTCTTC. Its translation: CASSPTRNEQFF.

V is TRBV2 and J is TRBJ1-2; 7 bases fit TRBD1. This CDR3 is built from 15 residues. Losses at the gene ends were 8 bases for V and 2 bases for J; bases not matched to a gene: 11. Germline V CDR1 and CDR2: SNHLY, FYNNEI. The DNA for the CDR3 is TGTGCCAGCGTGTTGACAGGGTTTTTGAACTATGGCTACACCTTC. Encoded protein: CASVLTGFLNYGYTF.

The chain is built from TRBV5-6 and TRBJ1-1; D is unclear. This CDR3 has 12 amino acids. V was cut by 1 base and J by 7 bases, with 8 bases left in between. Germline values: CDR1 SGHDT, CDR2 YYEEEE. In nucleotides, the CDR3 is TGTGCCAGCAGCTTGTGGAGAGATGAAGCTTTCTTT. Amino acids: CASSLWRDEAFF.

The J gene is TRBJ1-1, the V gene TRBV6-6, with a tentative D call TRBD1 (5 bases). The CDR3 totals 16 residues. Trimming took 4 bases from V and 6 from J, leaving 21 bases between them. Germline CDR1 is MNHNY and CDR2 is SVGAGI (reference sequence). In nucleotides, the CDR3 is TGTGCCAGCAGTTCCATAAGTCCAGGGAGGGAGGCTGAAGCTTTCTTT. Residues: CASSSISPGREAEAFF.

The chain carries TRBV29-1 and TRBJ2-2; D gene uncertain. Between the trimmed V and J ends, which lost 4 bases and 5 bases, there was a span of 5 bases. The CDR3 spans 11 residues. Germline-derived CDR1 and CDR2 are SQVTM and ANQGSEA. The CDR3 DNA follows: TGCAGCGTTGTCCAGACCGGGGAGCTGTTTTTT. It yields the protein CSVVQTGELFF.

The chain has TRBV27 and TRBJ2-7, with TRBD2 as a possible D gene (5 bases). Germline V gene data show CDR1 as MNHEY and CDR2 as SMNVEV (reference sequence). V shed 4 bases and J shed 3 bases, with 13 bases lying between them. The CDR3 covers 14 residues. CDR3 sequence: CASSYGAVDYEQYF. The CDR3, as DNA: TGTGCCAGCAGTTACGGAGCGGTTGACTACGAGCAGTACTTC.